This TCR beta chain was captured in a study of blood T cell repertoires in COVID-19. Study-level background: Samples representing acute and convalescent COVID-19 were sourced from the United States, Italy and Spain. Nucleic acid was either cDNA or gDNA, and it came from T cells, B-cell-depleted T cells, or PBMCs.

Per the study methods: Estimates of nucleated cell counts were drawn from the amplification of reference gene primers. Assay used: immunoSEQ multiplex PCR; TCRdb lists only in-frame clones, some missing. V, J and clone size were drawn from that table, and D and trimming were deduced from the DNA. The table lists almost 200,000 clones, 70% to 90% of them singletons. Trimming shortened V by 4 bases and J by 4 bases, and 15 bases separated the two germline ends. The CDR3 spans 14 residues. Germline CDR1 and CDR2: SGHNT and YYREEE (reference sequence). The V gene is TRBV5-4, the J gene TRBJ2-7; D uncertain. Sequencing input: peripheral blood. The source is a woman in her sixties or seventies with acute or convalescent COVID-19. The CDR3 sequence is CASSRSGMWYEQYF. In DNA, the CDR3 is TGTGCCAGCAGCCGGAGTGGTATGTGGTACGAGCAGTACTTC.